This T cell receptor beta chain was retrieved from a study of T cell changes during pregnancy in multiple sclerosis. Using immunoSEQ multiplex PCR, the repertoire was profiled, and TCRdb retains in-frame clones only, with some absent. This table holds about 100,000 clones, approximately 92% found once. This CDR3 is built from 16 residues. Germline-derived CDR1 and CDR2 are SGHRS and YFSETQ. The trim removed 2 bases at V and 0 bases at J, leaving 5 bases unmatched. V and J are TRBV5-1 and TRBJ1-3; the match to TRBD1 covers 7 bases. The TCR originated in a female donor with multiple sclerosis, enrolled in a pregnancy study. The sample in question was peripheral blood, obtained after pregnancy. The CDR3 nucleotides are TGCGCCAGCAGCTTATCTACAGGGGACTCTGGAAACACCATATATTTT. Protein product: CASSLSTGDSGNTIYF.